This T cell receptor (beta chain) emerged from a study of identifying expanded T cells in peripheral blood. Germline values: CDR1 LGHNA, CDR2 YNFKEQ. This CDR3 has 17 residues. The ends lost 0 bases at V and 4 bases at J; junction bases unmatched: 12. Measured with immunoSEQ multiplex PCR; TCRdb has only the in-frame clones, and not every one. This table holds 85,000 to 120,000 clones, 88% found once. No infections or other immune events were documented during collection. This chain uses TRBV4-2 with TRBJ2-7; 7 bases map to TRBD1. This clonotype was obtained from a person aged 18-70 years in good health. Sequenced sample: blood. The CDR3 coding sequence is TGTGCCAGCAGCCAAGATTATCAGACAGGGTTCGATTACGAGCAGTACTTC. Translated: CASSQDYQTGFDYEQYF.